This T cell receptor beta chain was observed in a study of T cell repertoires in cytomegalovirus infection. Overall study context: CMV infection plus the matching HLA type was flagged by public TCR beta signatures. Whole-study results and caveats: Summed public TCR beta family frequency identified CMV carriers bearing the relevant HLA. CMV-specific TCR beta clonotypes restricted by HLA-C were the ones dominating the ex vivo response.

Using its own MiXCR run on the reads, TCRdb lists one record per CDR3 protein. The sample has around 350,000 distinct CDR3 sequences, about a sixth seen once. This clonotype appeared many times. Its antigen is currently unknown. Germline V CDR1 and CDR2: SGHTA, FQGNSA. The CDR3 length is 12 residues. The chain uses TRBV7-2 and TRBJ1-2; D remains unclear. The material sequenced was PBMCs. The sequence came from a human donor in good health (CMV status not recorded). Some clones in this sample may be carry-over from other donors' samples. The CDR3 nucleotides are TGTATTGCGTCCGCAAGATCGAATGGCTACACCTTC. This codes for CIASARSNGYTF. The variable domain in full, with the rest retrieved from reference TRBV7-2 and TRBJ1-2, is GAGVSQSPSNKVTEKGKDVELRCDPISGHTALYWYRQSLGQGLEFLIYFQGNSAPDKSGLPSDRFSAERTGGSVSTLTIQRTQQEDSAVYLCIASARSNGYTFGSGTRLTVV.